The 22 T cell receptor beta chains reported below all come from one sample, sequenced in a study of T cells in localized non-small cell lung cancer. The repertoire was sequenced with immunoSEQ multiplex PCR; TCRdb's copy has only in-frame clones and lacks some. The table has tens of thousands of clones, approximately 84% seen once. Sequencing was performed on peripheral blood, taken before any cancer treatment. The receptors shown here come from a man between 40 and 70 years old with stage I lung adenocarcinoma.

This clone was picked up one time. The chain is built from TRBV27 and TRBJ2-7; 13 nucleotides align to TRBD2. The germline CDR1 and CDR2 sequences are MNHEY and SMNVEV (reference sequence). V shed 2 bases and J 7 bases; nucleotides not matched to a gene: 2. This CDR3 is 14 amino acids long. In DNA form, the CDR3 reads TGTGCCAGCAGTTTAGGACTAGCGGGAGAGGAGCAGTACTTC. This codes for CASSLGLAGEEQYF.

The chain is built from TRBV6-6 and TRBJ1-2; D is undetermined. The CDR3 length is 13 residues. V lost 9 bases, J lost 4 bases, and 15 bases lay in between. The germline gives CDR1 MNHNY, CDR2 SVGAGI (reference sequence). DNA of the CDR3: TGTGCCAGTCGACCTTCCCCTTCCTATGGCTACACCTTC. Its protein product is CASRPSPSYGYTF.

This rearrangement joins TRBV6-1 to TRBJ2-2; D not resolved. The CDR3 loop spans 14 amino acids. The V and J ends lost 7 bases and 1 base respectively, with 10 bases between them. In germline, CDR1 is MNHNS, CDR2 SASEGT. The CDR3 nucleotides are TGTGCCAGCATTCTGGGCCAGAACACCGGGGAGCTGTTTTTT. Its protein is CASILGQNTGELFF.

This clone was counted a single time. This chain connects TRBV14 to TRBJ1-2, with a tentative D call TRBD1 (6 bases). Germline loops: CDR1 SGHDN, CDR2 FVKESK. CDR3 length: 12 amino acids. V was pared by 4 bases and J by 8 bases, with 11 bases between. This chain's CDR3 is CASSRTESGYTF. The CDR3 DNA reads as TGTGCCAGCAGCCGGACAGAAAGCGGCTACACCTTC.

The V gene is TRBV28, the J gene TRBJ1-1, with D hard to call. CDR3 length: 14 amino acids. Trimming removed 8 bases at V and 2 bases at J, with 15 bases between. The germline V gene has CDR1 MDHEN and CDR2 SYDVKM. The CDR3 sequence is CASPHRMRNTEAFF. CDR3 nucleotides: TGTGCCAGCCCGCATAGGATGCGAAACACTGAAGCTTTCTTT.

The chain couples TRBV28 to TRBJ1-1; D is unclear. The CDR3 length is 15 residues. Trimming removed 5 bases from V and 1 base from J, with 14 bases in between. The germline V gene has CDR1 MDHEN and CDR2 SYDVKM. The CDR3 sequence is CASSLRGGKNTEAFF. The CDR3 coding sequence is TGTGCCAGCAGTCTGCGGGGTGGGAAGAACACTGAAGCTTTCTTT.

This clone was seen repeatedly, ten times or more. This chain links TRBV5-6 with TRBJ2-4, with D unresolved. Trimming stripped 4 bases from V and 1 base from J, with 18 bases between. The CDR3 runs to 17 residues. CDR1 and CDR2 (germline): SGHDT, YYEEEE. In DNA, the CDR3 is TGTGCCAGCAGCCTCGTGAGTGGAACTTTGGCCAAAAACATTCAGTACTTC. Translation gives CASSLVSGTLAKNIQYF.

The rearrangement uses TRBV5-1 and TRBJ2-1; 9 nucleotides match TRBD2. Germline V gene lookup returns CDR1 SGHRS and CDR2 YFSETQ. This CDR3 has 15 amino acids. The V segment lost 4 bases and the J segment 3 bases; nucleotides outside the gene matches: 5. CDR3 loop: CASSLGLAHYNEQFF. The CDR3 DNA follows: TGCGCCAGCAGCCTGGGACTAGCCCACTACAATGAGCAGTTCTTC.

CDR3 nucleotide sequence: TGTGCCAGCTCACCGCGGACAGGGAAAGGTGGCAATGAGCAGTTCTTC. Its protein product is CASSPRTGKGGNEQFF. V is TRBV18 and J is TRBJ2-1; TRBD1 matches at 8 bases. The CDR3 is 16 amino acids. Germline V gives CDR1 KGHSH, CDR2 LQKENI. Losses at the gene ends were 3 bases for V and 6 bases for J; bases not matched to a gene: 10.

The chain joins TRBV7-9 to TRBJ2-1, with D perhaps matching TRBD1 or TRBD2 (6 bases each). With 0 bases removed from V and 2 bases from J, the gap between germline ends came to 8 bases. Germline V gene data show CDR1 as SEHNR and CDR2 as FQNEAQ (reference sequence). The length of the CDR3 is 15 residues. The CDR3 region has the DNA TGTGCCAGCAGCTTAGCCGGGGGCACCTACAATGAGCAGTTCTTC. Protein product: CASSLAGGTYNEQFF.

This clone was counted a single time. The chain links TRBV5-4 to TRBJ2-3; 7 bases match TRBD2. Germline CDR1 SGHNT, CDR2 YYREEE (reference sequence). The V segment lost 5 bases and the J segment 0 bases; nucleotides outside the gene matches: 3. The CDR3 has 14 residues. The CDR3 is CASSYSGSTDTQYF. CDR3 nucleotides: TGTGCCAGCAGTTATAGCGGGAGCACAGATACGCAGTATTTT.

This chain's CDR3 is CASSPQGATYNEQFF. In DNA form, the CDR3 reads TGTGCCAGCTCACCCCAGGGGGCTACTTACAATGAGCAGTTCTTC. The V and J genes are TRBV18 and TRBJ2-1, with 8 bases that match TRBD1. The CDR3 contains 15 residues. V lost 3 bases to trimming and J lost 4 bases; unmatched junction nucleotides: 5. Germline V gives CDR1 KGHSH, CDR2 LQKENI.

The chain is built from TRBV27 and TRBJ2-7; D is ambiguous. CDR1 and CDR2 (germline): MNHEY, SMNVEV (reference sequence). The CDR3 consists of 13 residues. The ends were cut back, 4 bases at V and 2 bases at J, with 9 bases in the middle. The CDR3 spells CASSYRLTYEQYF. In DNA form, the CDR3 reads TGTGCCAGCAGTTACAGATTAACCTACGAGCAGTACTTC.

The gene calls are TRBV6-1 and TRBJ1-1; D ambiguous. Germline V CDR1 and CDR2: MNHNS, SASEGT. CDR3 size: 12 residues. Trimming shortened V by 6 bases and J by 3 bases, and 8 bases separated the two germline ends. Written as DNA, the CDR3 is TGTGCCAGCAGGCAAGGTCACACTGAAGCTTTCTTT. This codes for CASRQGHTEAFF.

The chain combines TRBV30 with TRBJ1-1; the D gene is possibly TRBD1 (6 bases). The CDR3 is made up of 15 amino acids. The ends were cut back, 4 bases at V and 5 bases at J, with 20 bases in the middle. In germline, CDR1 is GTSNPN, CDR2 SVGIG (reference sequence). The CDR3 coding sequence is TGTGCCTGGACCCGCCCGGGGGGGCGGAGAACTGAAGCTTTCTTT. Its protein product is CAWTRPGGRRTEAFF.

The CDR3, as DNA: TGTGCCAGCTCCCTACAGGGGGGGACTGAAGCTTTCTTT. This codes for CASSLQGGTEAFF. The V gene is TRBV18, the J gene TRBJ1-1, with 8 bases matching TRBD1. The germline V gene has CDR1 KGHSH and CDR2 LQKENI. The V gene end was trimmed by 6 bases and the J gene end by 5 bases; junction bases not matched to a gene: 5. This CDR3 comprises 13 residues.

The chain has TRBV20-1 and TRBJ2-1, with D tentatively TRBD2 (5 bases). The CDR3 totals 11 residues. Germline V lookup: CDR1 DFQATT, CDR2 SNEGSKA (reference sequence). V was shortened by 7 bases and J by 10 bases, with 14 bases between the two germline ends. The CDR3 loop reads CSVIRGGEQFF. In DNA, the CDR3 is TGCAGTGTAATCCGCGGCGGGGAGCAGTTCTTC.

The V call is TRBV5-4, the J call TRBJ2-3; 8 bases line up with TRBD2. CDR3 length: 16 amino acids. The ends lost 2 bases at V and 3 bases at J; junction bases unmatched: 8. Germline values: CDR1 SGHNT, CDR2 YYREEE (reference sequence). CDR3 loop: CASSFSGAKLTDTQYF. CDR3 bases: TGTGCCAGCAGCTTTAGCGGGGCGAAACTAACAGATACGCAGTATTTT.

This sequence joins TRBV11-2 and TRBJ1-3; TRBD1 might be the D (5 bases). The CDR3 runs to 19 residues. The V gene lost 5 bases and the J gene lost 2 bases, with 25 bases spanning the gap. Looked up from germline, CDR1 is SGHAT and CDR2 is FQNNGV. The CDR3 nucleotides are TGTGCCAGCAGCCGGTCAGGGAATATGCTCCGGGGAACTGGAAACACCATATATTTT. It encodes CASSRSGNMLRGTGNTIYF.

The chain combines TRBV7-3 with TRBJ2-2; TRBD2 aligns across 9 bases. J gave up 6 bases and V 4 bases, and 3 bases lay outside the gene matches. The CDR3 loop spans 14 amino acids. CDR1 SGHTA and CDR2 FQGTGA come from the germline V gene. CDR3 sequence: CASSSGLASGELFF. The CDR3, as DNA: TGTGCCAGCAGCTCGGGACTAGCTTCCGGGGAGCTGTTTTTT. Full variable domain (missing parts from reference TRBV7-3 and TRBJ2-2): GAGVSQTPSNKVTEKGKYVELRCDPISGHTALYWYRQSLGQGPEFLIYFQGTGAADDSGLPNDRFFAVRPEGSVSTLKIQRTERGDSAVYLCASSSGLASGELFFGEGSRLTVL.

This clone was seen a handful of times. The chain combines TRBV30 with TRBJ1-1; perhaps TRBD1 as D (6 bases). CDR1 is GTSNPN and CDR2 is SVGIG in the germline V gene (reference sequence). Trimming cost V 4 bases and J 6 bases, with 15 bases left between them. This CDR3 region has 13 residues. The CDR3 sequence is CAWKGTRMAEAFF. The CDR3 bases are TGTGCCTGGAAAGGGACACGTATGGCTGAAGCTTTCTTT.

The gene calls are TRBV7-9 and TRBJ1-6, with TRBD1 matching over 9 bases. The length of the CDR3 is 15 residues. Germline lookup yields CDR1 SEHNR and CDR2 FQNEAQ (reference sequence). The ends lost 5 bases at V and 6 bases at J; junction bases unmatched: 5. CDR3 sequence: CASSLPTGGNSPLHF. For the CDR3, the DNA is TGTGCCAGCAGCCTACCGACAGGGGGTAATTCACCCCTCCACTTT.